This paragraph covers one T cell receptor (beta chain) sequence. In the original workflow: How many nucleated cells were present was estimated from reference gene primer amplification. TCRdb keeps only in-frame clones here, not all; method: immunoSEQ multiplex PCR. The D gene and trimming were derived from the DNA, and the V and J assignments and clone size from that table. The sample consists of approximately 270,000 clones, roughly 80% of them appearing once. With 3 bases clipped from V and 3 bases from J, the junction kept 3 bases outside the gene matches. This CDR3 is built from 15 residues. The germline V gene has CDR1 SGHTA and CDR2 FQGNSA. This entry belongs to a study of blood T cell repertoires in COVID-19. At the level of the study: COVID-19 samples, acute and convalescent, were from the United States, Italy and Spain. Sources were T cells, B-cell-depleted T cells, or PBMCs; the material itself was cDNA or gDNA.

During active infection, Seattle patients enrolled and were then monitored through disease. The receptor was derived from a person in their 70s with COVID-19, enrolled during active disease. The rearrangement joins TRBV7-2 to TRBJ2-1; 9 bases line up with TRBD1. Sequencing used peripheral blood. CDR3 loop: CASSFGQGNYNEQFF. CDR3 nucleotides: TGTGCCAGCAGCTTCGGACAGGGGAACTACAATGAGCAGTTCTTC.